A single sample gave rise to the 28 T cell receptor beta chains below, sequenced in a study of blood T cells in healthy people across ages. With a J-beta primer mix and a sample-barcoded 5' primer, a second PCR ran roughly 6 to 11 cycles. TCRdb reprocessed the 5' RACE reads via MiXCR and lists one record per CDR3 protein. The table includes some 1.1 million distinct CDR3 sequences, around two fifths detected once. The specimen sequenced was blood. The receptors here all came from a man aged 18 to 29 in good health.

This clonotype was observed many times. This rearrangement joins TRBV20-1 to TRBJ1-2; no clear D. CDR1 and CDR2 from the germline V gene are DFQATT and SNEGSKA (reference sequence). The CDR3 consists of 14 residues. Deletions cut 3 bases from V and 1 base from J, with 12 bases between. The CDR3 loop reads CSARAHSGNYGYTF. CDR3 nucleotides: TGCAGTGCTAGGGCCCATTCGGGTAACTATGGCTACACCTTC.

V usage is TRBV4-2 and J usage is TRBJ2-1; 11 nucleotides line up with TRBD2. CDR3 length: 19 residues. The trim removed 4 bases at V and 4 bases at J, leaving 15 bases unmatched. Germline CDR1 reads LGHNA; CDR2 reads YNFKEQ. The CDR3 loop reads CASSLRLAGGSNDYNEQFF. CDR3 coding DNA: TGTGCCAGCAGCCTCAGGCTAGCGGGGGGTTCCAACGATTACAATGAGCAGTTCTTC.

This clonotype was detected a few times. V and J are TRBV20-1 and TRBJ2-5; 7 bases are shared with TRBD1. Trimming at V came to 4 bases and at J to 5 bases, leaving 13 bases not matched to a gene. There are 15 residues in the CDR3. Per the germline V gene, CDR1 is DFQATT and CDR2 is SNEGSKA (reference sequence). The CDR3 DNA sequence: TGCAGTGCTAAACCGGGACAGACCTACGGGGAGACCCAGTACTTC. As protein: CSAKPGQTYGETQYF.

The rearrangement uses TRBV4-2 and TRBJ1-2; 8 nucleotides match TRBD1. V lost 0 bases, J lost 3 bases, and 3 bases stayed unmatched. Germline loops: CDR1 LGHNA, CDR2 YNFKEQ. CDR3 length: 15 amino acids. CDR3 DNA sequence: TGTGCCAGCAGCCAAGATCAGGGGGCAGACTATGGCTACACCTTC. Translating it yields CASSQDQGADYGYTF.

This clonotype was observed a few times. The V and J genes are TRBV20-1 and TRBJ1-2, with a possible D match to TRBD1 (6 bases). Trimming removed 3 bases at V and 6 bases at J, with 11 bases between. CDR1 is DFQATT, CDR2 SNEGSKA, per germline (reference sequence). The CDR3 is made up of 12 amino acids. This CDR3 is CSARGAADGYTF. In DNA form, the CDR3 reads TGCAGTGCTAGGGGGGCAGCCGATGGCTACACCTTC.

The chain carries TRBV6-2 or TRBV6-3 and TRBJ2-3; no reliable D call. The CDR3 sequence is 14 residues long. Germline CDR1 MNHEY, CDR2 SVGEGT. Trimming left V 5 bases short and J 4 bases short, with 13 bases between. The DNA of the CDR3 is TGTGCCAGCAGTACCTGGCCCATGGCAGATACGCAGTATTTT. Translation: CASSTWPMADTQYF.

This clonotype was found a few times. The chain is built from TRBV29-1 and TRBJ2-3; tentative D call: TRBD1 (6 bases). CDR1 is SQVTM, CDR2 ANQGSEA, per germline. The CDR3 has 12 residues. V was trimmed by 4 bases and J by 4 bases, leaving 9 bases between them. The CDR3 nucleotides are TGCAGCGTTGTTTGGGGGCCAGATACGCAGTATTTT. This gives the protein CSVVWGPDTQYF.

This clonotype was seen a few times. The chain couples TRBV28 to TRBJ1-2; D is ambiguous. Germline V gives CDR1 MDHEN, CDR2 SYDVKM. The CDR3 is 15 residues long. V gave up 4 bases and J gave up 0 bases, with 12 bases separating them. This CDR3 is CASSWTSSANYGYTF. CDR3 coding DNA: TGTGCCAGCAGTTGGACCTCCAGCGCTAACTATGGCTACACCTTC.

This chain joins TRBV12-3 or TRBV12-4 and TRBJ1-4, with D perhaps TRBD1 (5 bases). CDR3 length: 13 residues. V was shortened by 3 bases and J by 8 bases, with 10 bases between the two germline ends. In DNA form, the CDR3 reads TGTGCCAGCAGTTTCCCAGGGCGGGAAAAACTGTTTTTT. Amino acids: CASSFPGREKLFF.

Notes on this clonotype: A much more abundant neighbour one base away suggests this may be a read error. The genes are TRBV29-1 and TRBJ2-3; D is undetermined. The germline V gene encodes CDR1 SQVTM and CDR2 ANQGSEA. Trimming shortened V by 6 bases and J by 4 bases, and 11 bases separated the two germline ends. CDR3 length: 12 residues. The CDR3 is CSVYSGPDTQYF. CDR3 sequence (DNA): TGCAGCGTCTACAGTGGTCCAGATACGCAGTATTTT.

This rearrangement joins TRBV5-5 to TRBJ1-2; D is perhaps TRBD1 (6 bases). The CDR3 runs to 15 residues. V was clipped by 3 bases and J by 3 bases, with 15 bases between them. Germline CDR1 SGHKS, CDR2 YYEKEE (reference sequence). The CDR3 sequence is CASSSGQSVDYGYTF. DNA of the CDR3: TGTGCCAGCAGCTCTGGACAGTCGGTTGACTATGGCTACACCTTC. Variable domain in full (rest from reference TRBV5-5 and TRBJ1-2): DAGVTQSPTHLIKTRGQQVTLRCSPISGHKSVSWYQQVLGQGPQFIFQYYEKEERGRGNFPDRFSARQFPNYSSELNVNALLLGDSALYLCASSSGQSVDYGYTFGSGTRLTVV.

This clonotype was detected a few times. The V and J genes are TRBV11-2 and TRBJ2-1; D is unclear. Trimming took 1 base from V and 5 from J, leaving 12 bases between them. This CDR3 is 15 amino acids long. Germline CDR1 and CDR2: SGHAT and FQNNGV. The CDR3 nucleotides are TGTGCCAGCAGCTTAGCAGGAACGAGTAACAATGAGCAGTTCTTC. This codes for CASSLAGTSNNEQFF.

This clonotype was seen more than once but under ten times. The chain links TRBV6-6 to TRBJ2-5; a possible D gene is TRBD1 (7 bases). The germline V gene encodes CDR1 MNHNY and CDR2 SVGAGI (reference sequence). The CDR3 loop spans 14 amino acids. Trimming stripped 5 bases from V and 3 bases from J, with 13 bases between. DNA of the CDR3: TGTGCCAGCAGTGCGGGACAGAATAAAGAGACCCAGTACTTC. This codes for CASSAGQNKETQYF.

The rearrangement links TRBV6-6 to TRBJ2-1, with TRBD1 as a possible D gene (5 bases). The CDR3 length is 14 residues. Germline CDR1 reads MNHNY; CDR2 reads SVGAGI (reference sequence). Trimming shortened V by 2 bases and J by 7 bases, and 12 bases separated the two germline ends. The CDR3, as DNA: TGTGCCAGCAGTTACGGGGCTTTAAAAAATGAGCAGTTCTTC. This codes for CASSYGALKNEQFF.

This clonotype was seen a few times. The CDR3 sequence is CASSQLRTGLQTSRNEQFF. CDR3 in DNA: TGTGCCAGCAGCCAACTTAGGACGGGACTACAGACTTCTAGGAATGAGCAGTTCTTC. The chain couples TRBV5-4 to TRBJ2-1, with TRBD2 identical over 7 bases. The junction had 23 bases not matched to a gene; V was cut back by 4 bases and J by 7 bases. The CDR3 spans 19 residues. Germline V gene sequence: CDR1 SGHNT, CDR2 YYREEE (reference sequence).

Only a few counts were recorded for this clonotype. One junction end does not reproduce the germline sequence, and a read error may be involved. This rearrangement joins TRBV7-2 to TRBJ2-3; D is possibly TRBD2 (5 bases). This CDR3 has 14 amino acids. CDR1 and CDR2 from the germline V gene are SGHTA and FQGNSA. CDR3 DNA: TGTGTCAGCAGCCGCGGGCTCCAGCCCCCAGAGCAGTATTTT. Encoded protein: CVSSRGLQPPEQYF.

The chain is built from TRBV20-1 and TRBJ1-2; possibly TRBD1 for D (5 bases). V was trimmed by 3 bases and J by 7 bases, leaving 24 bases between them. This CDR3 is built from 16 residues. Germline V CDR1 and CDR2: DFQATT, SNEGSKA (reference sequence). The CDR3 nucleotides read TGCAGTGCTAGCAACCCGATAACCCACGGGGACTGTGGCTACACCTTC. It is translated as CSASNPITHGDCGYTF.

V is TRBV20-1 and J is TRBJ2-1; TRBD1 agrees at 8 bases. V shed 5 bases and J 2 bases; nucleotides not matched to a gene: 8. This CDR3 region has 15 residues. Germline-derived CDR1 and CDR2 are DFQATT and SNEGSKA (reference sequence). In nucleotides, the CDR3 is TGCAGTGCTGGTCCCCCGGACAGGGCCTACAATGAGCAGTTCTTC. Its translation is CSAGPPDRAYNEQFF.

The V and J genes are TRBV7-9 and TRBJ2-1; 10 bases map to TRBD2. The CDR3 loop spans 14 amino acids. Germline V CDR1 and CDR2: SEHNR, FQNEAQ (reference sequence). The V and J ends lost 5 bases and 7 bases, in that order; junction bases with no gene match: 5. This CDR3 is CASSDLAGVNEQFF. CDR3 bases: TGTGCCAGCAGCGATCTAGCGGGGGTGAATGAGCAGTTCTTC.

V usage is TRBV29-1 and J usage is TRBJ1-2; TRBD1 agrees at 7 bases. Germline assignment: CDR1 SQVTM and CDR2 ANQGSEA. The CDR3 length is 13 residues. Trimming at V came to 5 bases and at J to 5 bases, leaving 8 bases not matched to a gene. The CDR3 loop is CSVKGADLYGYTF. DNA for the CDR3: TGCAGCGTTAAGGGGGCCGACTTATATGGCTACACCTTC. The variable domain in full, completed from reference TRBV29-1 and TRBJ1-2, reads SAVISQKPSRDICQRGTSLTIQCQVDSQVTMMFWYRQQPGQSLTLIATANQGSEATYESGFVIDKFPISRPNLTFSTLTVSNMSPEDSSIYLCSVKGADLYGYTFGSGTRLTVV.

This clonotype was counted a few times. V and J are TRBV5-1 and TRBJ1-2; the D is unclear. Germline V gene lookup returns CDR1 SGHRS and CDR2 YFSETQ. V dropped 3 bases and J dropped 5 bases, with 14 bases sitting between them. The CDR3 is made up of 14 amino acids. CDR3 loop: CASSWGDDTYGYTF. CDR3 coding DNA: TGCGCCAGCAGCTGGGGAGATGATACATATGGCTACACCTTC. Full variable domain (remainder filled in from reference TRBV5-1 and TRBJ1-2): KAGVTQTPRYLIKTRGQQVTLSCSPISGHRSVSWYQQTPGQGLQFLFEYFSETQRNKGNFPGRFSGRQFSNSRSEMNVSTLELGDSALYLCASSWGDDTYGYTFGSGTRLTVV.

The chain couples TRBV27 to TRBJ2-5; 9 bases line up with TRBD2. V gave up 8 bases and J gave up 11 bases; unmatched junction bases: 15. This CDR3 has 14 amino acids. Germline lookup yields CDR1 MNHEY and CDR2 SMNVEV (reference sequence). The CDR3 nucleotides read TGTGCCAGCCAGCGGGGGGCTAACTACAATGAGCAGTACTTC. This codes for CASQRGANYNEQYF.

This clonotype was counted only a few times. This sequence joins TRBV12-3 or TRBV12-4 and TRBJ1-5; perhaps TRBD1 as D (6 bases). The germline V and J ends were trimmed by 3 bases and 0 bases, with 12 bases remaining between them. CDR3 length: 16 amino acids. CDR3 loop: CASSFGRGNSNQPQHF. The CDR3 DNA sequence: TGTGCCAGCAGTTTCGGGAGGGGGAATAGCAATCAGCCCCAGCATTTT.

The chain carries TRBV6-1 and TRBJ1-4; D gene ambiguous. Germline CDR1 MNHNS, CDR2 SASEGT. Trimming stripped 1 base from V and 0 bases from J, with 18 bases between. This CDR3 is 19 amino acids long. In nucleotides, the CDR3 is TGTGCCAGCAGTGAAGATGACGGGAGAATATTCACAACTAATGAAAAACTGTTTTTT. Amino acid sequence: CASSEDDGRIFTTNEKLFF.

This clonotype was counted between two and nine times. The chain has TRBV2 and TRBJ1-5; D is uncertain. V lost 2 bases to trimming and J lost 5 bases, with 10 bases between them. This CDR3 spans 14 amino acids. Germline CDR1 SNHLY, CDR2 FYNNEI. Here the CDR3 DNA reads TGTGCCAGCAGTGAATCGGACCGCTATCAGCCCCAGCATTTT. Translating it yields CASSESDRYQPQHF.

V gene TRBV29-1 combines with J gene TRBJ1-5; no clear D. V was clipped by 7 bases and J by 4 bases, with 14 bases between them. The CDR3 is 13 amino acids. Germline V gene data show CDR1 as SQVTM and CDR2 as ANQGSEA. The CDR3 loop is CSAAGGLNQPQHF. The DNA for the CDR3 is TGCAGCGCCGCAGGAGGTTTAAATCAGCCCCAGCATTTT.

Comment on this clonotype: This may be a read error: a much more frequent sequence differs by one nucleotide. The chain carries TRBV20-1 and TRBJ1-2, with 9 bases matching TRBD1. The germline CDR1 and CDR2 sequences are DFQATT and SNEGSKA (reference sequence). The CDR3 consists of 13 residues. The V and J ends lost 3 bases and 13 bases, in that order; junction bases with no gene match: 12. CDR3 bases: TGCAGTGCTAGCTACACAGGGGGCGAAGCTATCACCTTC. It is translated as CSASYTGGEAITF.

The chain has TRBV12-3 or TRBV12-4 and TRBJ2-1; 9 nucleotides match TRBD1. Germline trimming cut 1 base from V and 9 bases from J; bases unmatched to any gene: 10. The CDR3 loop spans 16 amino acids. This CDR3 is CASSLVGQGRMGEQFF. In nucleotides, the CDR3 is TGTGCCAGCAGTTTAGTCGGACAGGGGAGGATGGGTGAGCAGTTCTTC.